This TCR beta chain originates from a study of control samples from healthy donors and cancer patients. CDR1 and CDR2 from the germline V gene are SNHLY and FYNNEI. Unmatched junction bases numbered 7, after V lost 4 bases and J lost 2 bases. The CDR3 extends over 16 amino acids. The data were produced by immunoSEQ multiplex PCR, yet TCRdb's version contains in-frame clones alone and is incomplete. This table has roughly 80,000 clones, about 92% appearing once. This clonotype originated in a woman aged 60-75 years in good health. The sample taken for sequencing was blood. The chain employs TRBV2 and TRBJ2-3; 9 positions agree with TRBD2. The CDR3 region is CASSGGASGVTDTQYF. In nucleotides, the CDR3 is TGTGCCAGCAGTGGCGGGGCTAGCGGGGTCACAGATACGCAGTATTTT.